Each of the 3 T cell receptor beta chains below was sequenced from the same sample in a study of PD-1 blockade in classical Hodgkin lymphoma (dated by TCRdb to between 2020 and 2021). The time point label here, explained by the study, means: cycle 4 day 1 (C4D1), after less than 7 weeks of nivolumab. All trial patients had relapsed after autologous stem cell transplantation, with cohorts A, B and C differing in prior brentuximab vedotin exposure. To prepare the library, the immunoSEQ multiplex PCR assay was applied. Here the immuneACCESS table is served through TCRdb, limited to in-frame sequences with V and J called. Missing clones are a known gap in these copies; in checked studies unresolved V genes cover under half, and the rest lacks a known reason. Here the sample has around 17,000 clones; about 61% occur a single time. The biggest ten clones account for 7.8% of the sample. The source was peripheral blood mononuclear cells (PBMCs), collected before the fourth cycle of nivolumab. The receptors originated from a human donor with classical Hodgkin lymphoma.

J is TRBJ2-1 and V is TRBV6-5; possibly TRBD2 for D (6 bases). The V gene lost 5 bases and the J gene lost 8 bases, with 13 bases spanning the gap. Germline CDR1 MNHEY, CDR2 SVGAGI. This CDR3 has 13 amino acids. The CDR3 bases are TGTGCCAGCAGTATTTCTAGCGCCCATGAGCAGTTCTTC. It yields the protein CASSISSAHEQFF.

This sequence joins TRBV6-6 and TRBJ2-1; D not resolved. Per the germline V gene, CDR1 is MNHNY and CDR2 is SVGAGI (reference sequence). The CDR3 extends over 13 amino acids. Trimming pared 4 bases from V and 1 base from J, leaving 5 bases between. CDR3 protein: CASSWRSYNEQFF. CDR3 in DNA: TGTGCCAGCAGTTGGCGGTCCTACAATGAGCAGTTCTTC.

The J gene is TRBJ1-4, the V gene TRBV5-1; 7 nucleotides align to TRBD1. J lost 2 bases, V lost 0 bases, and 1 base had no gene match. This CDR3 has 15 residues. Germline V gene lookup returns CDR1 SGHRS and CDR2 YFSETQ. The CDR3 region has the DNA TGCGCCAGCAGCTTGGAGGGACAGACTAATGAAAAACTGTTTTTT. Its translation: CASSLEGQTNEKLFF. Drawing the rest from reference TRBV5-1 and TRBJ1-4, the complete variable domain is KAGVTQTPRYLIKTRGQQVTLSCSPISGHRSVSWYQQTPGQGLQFLFEYFSETQRNKGNFPGRFSGRQFSNSRSEMNVSTLELGDSALYLCASSLEGQTNEKLFFGSGTQLSVL.